This T cell receptor beta chain came from a study of shared clonotypes between healthy human individuals. The CDR3 totals 17 residues. Per the germline V gene, CDR1 is SNHLY and CDR2 is FYNNEI. The trim removed 1 base at V and 2 bases at J, leaving 10 bases unmatched. Measured with immunoSEQ multiplex PCR; TCRdb has only the in-frame clones, and not every one. Counted here are 90,000 to 120,000 clones, 55% to 70% occurring once; the ten biggest clones make up more than 20%. Points from the study as a whole: The study sampled only blood, and tissue repertoires likely differ.

This clone was counted between two and nine times. Its target is not known. Sequenced sample: memory CD8+ T cells sorted from blood. Subset given: CD45RO+ cells pooled with CCR7-negative TemRA cells. The chain joins TRBV2 to TRBJ2-7; 8 positions agree with TRBD2. This TCR derives from a woman under 40 in good health. In DNA, the CDR3 is TGTGCCAGCAGTGAAGATCTGTGGGCTAGCGGGCCCTACGAGCAGTACTTC. Translating gives CASSEDLWASGPYEQYF.